This section outlines one TCR beta chain sequence together with its context. Clones were read by immunoSEQ multiplex PCR, and TCRdb kept only the in-frame ones, dropping some. The sample lists over 250,000 clones, 88% occurring once. This CDR3 region has 13 residues. Germline V gene lookup returns CDR1 LGHDT and CDR2 YNNKEL (reference sequence). V shed 0 bases and J shed 7 bases, with 9 bases lying between them. These data come from a study of blood T cell repertoires in COVID-19. The sequence derives from a middle-aged woman who had recovered from COVID-19. The chain has TRBV3-1 (or the pseudogene TRBV3-2) and TRBJ1-2; unclear D gene. The sequenced sample consisted of peripheral blood. CDR3 protein: CASSQDGLGGYTF. CDR3 coding DNA: TGTGCCAGCAGCCAAGATGGACTAGGTGGCTACACCTTC.